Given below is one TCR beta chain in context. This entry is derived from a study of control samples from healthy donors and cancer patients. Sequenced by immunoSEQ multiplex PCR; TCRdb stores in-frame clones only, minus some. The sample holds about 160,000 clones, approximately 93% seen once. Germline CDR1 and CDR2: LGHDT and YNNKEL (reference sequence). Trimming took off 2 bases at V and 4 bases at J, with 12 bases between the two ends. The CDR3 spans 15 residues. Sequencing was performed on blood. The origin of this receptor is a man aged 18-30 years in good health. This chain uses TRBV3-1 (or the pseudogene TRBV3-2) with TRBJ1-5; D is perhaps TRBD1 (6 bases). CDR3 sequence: CASSQSGVGNQPQHF. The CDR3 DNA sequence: TGTGCCAGCAGCCAATCAGGGGTTGGGAATCAGCCCCAGCATTTT.